This passage covers 13 T cell receptor beta chains from one sample sequenced in a study of blood T cell repertoires in COVID-19. Some clones are missing from TCRdb's copy, which holds only in-frame ones; the method was immunoSEQ multiplex PCR. The profile shows more than 250,000 clones, 88% of them singletons. Sequencing was done on a sample of peripheral blood. These TCRs come from a woman aged 25 to 39 with COVID-19, enrolled during active disease.

The V call is TRBV4-1, the J call TRBJ2-2; the D gene is possibly TRBD2 (6 bases). Trimming pared 7 bases from V and 0 bases from J, leaving 21 bases between. Germline V lookup: CDR1 MGHRA, CDR2 YSYEKL. The CDR3 has 18 amino acids. CDR3 sequence reads: CASTHLPGVVANTGELFF. CDR3 nucleotide sequence: TGCGCCAGCACTCATCTGCCGGGGGTGGTCGCGAACACCGGGGAGCTGTTTTTT.

In this sample, this clone turned up a few times. This chain links TRBV3-1 (or the pseudogene TRBV3-2) with TRBJ1-6, with D unclear. V was shortened by 0 bases and J by 6 bases, with 6 bases between the two germline ends. CDR1 and CDR2 (germline): LGHDT, YNNKEL (reference sequence). The CDR3 is 14 amino acids. The CDR3 bases are TGTGCCAGCAGCCAAGATCTTAGTAATTCACCCCTCCACTTT. It specifies CASSQDLSNSPLHF.

This clone has only one observation. V and J are TRBV7-2 and TRBJ1-2; D call uncertain. The CDR3 runs to 15 residues. Germline lookup yields CDR1 SGHTA and CDR2 FQGNSA. Trimming left V 4 bases short and J 0 bases short, with 12 bases between. DNA of the CDR3: TGTGCCAGCAGCTCGGAATCTAGACCTAACTATGGCTACACCTTC. Amino acid sequence: CASSSESRPNYGYTF.

The V gene is TRBV27, the J gene TRBJ1-2; possible D gene TRBD1, 5 bases. Germline V gene sequence: CDR1 MNHEY, CDR2 SMNVEV (reference sequence). This CDR3 spans 14 amino acids. Trimming removed 2 bases at V and 7 bases at J, with 14 bases between. The CDR3 here is CASSLRAGSAGYTF. The CDR3 nucleotides are TGTGCCAGCAGTTTACGAGCAGGGTCTGCTGGCTACACCTTC.

The chain uses TRBV4-1 and TRBJ1-5; D gene uncertain. The CDR3 consists of 16 residues. Per germline, CDR1 MGHRA and CDR2 YSYEKL. V was trimmed by 3 bases and J by 0 bases, leaving 12 bases between them. CDR3 amino acids: CASSQGDGYSNQPQHF. DNA for the CDR3: TGCGCCAGCAGCCAGGGAGACGGTTATAGCAATCAGCCCCAGCATTTT.

CDR3 in amino acids: CASSIGQGKTEAFF. CDR3 DNA sequence: TGTGCCAGTAGTATAGGGCAGGGTAAAACTGAAGCTTTCTTT. J is TRBJ1-1 and V is TRBV19; a weak D match, TRBD1 (5 bases). Trimming stripped 1 base from V and 5 bases from J, with 11 bases between. The CDR3 length is 14 residues. CDR1 is LNHDA, CDR2 SQIVND, per germline (reference sequence). Together with reference TRBV19 and TRBJ1-1, the CDR3 gives the full variable domain: DGGITQSPKYLFRKEGQNVTLSCEQNLNHDAMYWYRQDPGQGLRLIYYSQIVNDFQKGDIAEGYSVSREKKESFPLTVTSAQKNPTAFYLCASSIGQGKTEAFFGQGTRLTVV.

The rearrangement uses TRBV28 and TRBJ1-2, with 9 bases fitting TRBD1. V dropped 8 bases and J dropped 4; count of bases not matched to a gene: 8. Looked up from germline, CDR1 is MDHEN and CDR2 is SYDVKM. CDR3 length: 14 residues. This CDR3 reads CASHQQGASYGYTF. CDR3 sequence (DNA): TGTGCCAGCCACCAACAGGGGGCGAGCTATGGCTACACCTTC.

The genes are TRBV2 and TRBJ1-6, with D possibly being TRBD1 (6 bases). With 5 bases removed from V and 2 bases from J, the gap between germline ends came to 19 bases. The CDR3 extends over 18 amino acids. Germline CDR1 and CDR2: SNHLY and FYNNEI. The CDR3 reads CASSPTGSSHPYNSPLHF. Written as DNA, the CDR3 is TGTGCCAGCAGTCCGACAGGATCATCCCACCCCTATAATTCACCCCTCCACTTT.

The J gene is TRBJ1-5, the V gene TRBV14; unclear D gene. This CDR3 comprises 13 residues. Germline V gene sequence: CDR1 SGHDN, CDR2 FVKESK. Trimming removed 0 bases at V and 6 bases at J, with 6 bases between. CDR3 DNA: TGTGCCAGCAGCCAAGAAGAGGGTCAGCCCCAGCATTTT. This gives the protein CASSQEEGQPQHF.

V gene TRBV5-4 combines with J gene TRBJ2-5, with TRBD2 identical over 15 bases. Germline CDR1 is SGHNT and CDR2 is YYREEE (reference sequence). J gave up 0 bases and V 4 bases, and 4 bases lay outside the gene matches. This CDR3 region has 17 residues. The CDR3 nucleotides read TGTGCCAGCAGCCCGGGGACTAGCGGGGGGAACCAAGAGACCCAGTACTTC. Translation gives CASSPGTSGGNQETQYF.

The V gene is TRBV18, the J gene TRBJ1-2, with 7 nucleotides matching TRBD1. Trimming cost V 4 bases and J 5 bases; bases outside gene matches: 4. Germline V lookup: CDR1 KGHSH, CDR2 LQKENI. This CDR3 region has 13 residues. CDR3 coding DNA: TGTGCCAGCTCACTTCAGGGGGAATATGGCTACACCTTC. Translated, it gives CASSLQGEYGYTF.

This clone was found a few times. The chain carries TRBV11-2 and TRBJ2-1; D gene uncertain. Germline V gives CDR1 SGHAT, CDR2 FQNNGV. The V end was cut by 0 bases, the J end by 15 bases, with 15 bases between. This CDR3 region has 13 residues. This chain's CDR3 is CASSLDSHSVRFF. The CDR3 nucleotides are TGTGCCAGCAGCTTAGATTCTCACAGTGTGAGGTTCTTC.

The rearrangement uses TRBV19 and TRBJ1-2, with D uncertain. Trimming left V 3 bases short and J 6 bases short, with 11 bases between. The CDR3 has 13 amino acids. Per germline, CDR1 LNHDA and CDR2 SQIVND (reference sequence). CDR3 in DNA: TGTGCCAGTAGTATGGGTGGCGGGGATGGCTACACCTTC. Translating gives CASSMGGGDGYTF.